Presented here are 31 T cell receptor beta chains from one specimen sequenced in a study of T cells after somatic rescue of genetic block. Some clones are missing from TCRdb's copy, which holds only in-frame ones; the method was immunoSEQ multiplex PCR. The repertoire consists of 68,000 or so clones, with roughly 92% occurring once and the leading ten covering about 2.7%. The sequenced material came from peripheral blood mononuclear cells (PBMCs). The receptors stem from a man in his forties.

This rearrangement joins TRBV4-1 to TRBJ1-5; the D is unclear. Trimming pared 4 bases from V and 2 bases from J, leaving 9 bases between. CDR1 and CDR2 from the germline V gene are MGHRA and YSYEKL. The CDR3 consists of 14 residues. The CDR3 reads CASSRRQGNQPQHF. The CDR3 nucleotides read TGCGCCAGCAGCCGTCGGCAGGGCAATCAGCCCCAGCATTTT.

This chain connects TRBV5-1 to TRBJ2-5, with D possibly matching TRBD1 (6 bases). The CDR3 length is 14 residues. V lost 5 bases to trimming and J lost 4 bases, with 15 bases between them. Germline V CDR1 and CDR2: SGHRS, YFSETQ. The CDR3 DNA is TGCGCCAGCAGAACCGGGACAAGATCAGAGACCCAGTACTTC. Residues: CASRTGTRSETQYF.

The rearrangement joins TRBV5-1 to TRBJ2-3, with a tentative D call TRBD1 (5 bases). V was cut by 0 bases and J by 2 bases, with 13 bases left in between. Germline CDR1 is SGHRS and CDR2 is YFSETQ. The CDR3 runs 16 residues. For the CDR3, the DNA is TGCGCCAGCAGCTTGGGGGGCCTGCCCAACACAGATACGCAGTATTTT. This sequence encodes CASSLGGLPNTDTQYF.

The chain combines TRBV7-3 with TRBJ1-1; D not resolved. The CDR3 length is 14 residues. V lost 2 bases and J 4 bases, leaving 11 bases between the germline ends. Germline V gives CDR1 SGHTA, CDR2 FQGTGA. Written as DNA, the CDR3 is TGTGCCAGCAGCTTATCCGGAGGCGGCACTGAAGCTTTCTTT. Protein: CASSLSGGGTEAFF.

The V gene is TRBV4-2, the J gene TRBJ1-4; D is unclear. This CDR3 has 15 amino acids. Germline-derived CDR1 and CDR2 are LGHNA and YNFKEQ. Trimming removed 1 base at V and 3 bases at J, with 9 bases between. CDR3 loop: CASSQVGISNEKLFF. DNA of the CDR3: TGTGCCAGCAGCCAAGTTGGAATATCTAATGAAAAACTGTTTTTT.

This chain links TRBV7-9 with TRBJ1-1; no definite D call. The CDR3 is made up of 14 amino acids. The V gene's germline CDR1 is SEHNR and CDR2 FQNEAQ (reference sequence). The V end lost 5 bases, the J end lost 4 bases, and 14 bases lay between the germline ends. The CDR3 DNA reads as TGTGCCAGCAGCCCGGGCGGGGATAGCACTGAAGCTTTCTTT. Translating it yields CASSPGGDSTEAFF.

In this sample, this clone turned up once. The CDR3 coding sequence is TGCGCCAGCAAGCAGGTTGAAGGCACTGAAGCTTTCTTT. Protein product: CASKQVEGTEAFF. The V gene is TRBV5-1, the J gene TRBJ1-1; D not resolved. CDR1 SGHRS and CDR2 YFSETQ come from the germline V gene. Trimming took 6 bases from V and 4 from J, leaving 13 bases between them. The CDR3 spans 13 residues.

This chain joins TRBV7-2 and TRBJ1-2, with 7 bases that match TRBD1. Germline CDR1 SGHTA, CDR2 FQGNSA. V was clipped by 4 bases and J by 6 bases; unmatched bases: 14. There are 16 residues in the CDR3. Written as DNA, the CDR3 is TGTGCCAGCAGCTCCCCCGGGACAGTCGGTCGTAATGGCTACACCTTC. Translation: CASSSPGTVGRNGYTF.

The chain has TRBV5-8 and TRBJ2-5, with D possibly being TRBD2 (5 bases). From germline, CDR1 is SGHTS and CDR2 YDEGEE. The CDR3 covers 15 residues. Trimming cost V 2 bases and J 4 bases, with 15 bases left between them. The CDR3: CASSLRAAVGETQYF. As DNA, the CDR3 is TGTGCCAGCAGCTTACGTGCAGCGGTGGGAGAGACCCAGTACTTC.

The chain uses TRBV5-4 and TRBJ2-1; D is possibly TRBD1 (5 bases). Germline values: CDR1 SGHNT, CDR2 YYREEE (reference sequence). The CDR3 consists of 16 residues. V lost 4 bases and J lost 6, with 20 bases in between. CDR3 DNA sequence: TGTGCCAGCAGCCCTGGGGCCGGGCAGGGCCGCAATGAGCAGTTCTTC. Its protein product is CASSPGAGQGRNEQFF.

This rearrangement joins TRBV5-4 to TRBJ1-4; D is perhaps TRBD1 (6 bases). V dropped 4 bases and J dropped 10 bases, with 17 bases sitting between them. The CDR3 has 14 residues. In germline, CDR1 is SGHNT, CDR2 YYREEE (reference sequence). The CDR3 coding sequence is TGTGCCAGCAGCCCGGACAGCTGGGGGGGAAAACTGTTTTTT. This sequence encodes CASSPDSWGGKLFF.

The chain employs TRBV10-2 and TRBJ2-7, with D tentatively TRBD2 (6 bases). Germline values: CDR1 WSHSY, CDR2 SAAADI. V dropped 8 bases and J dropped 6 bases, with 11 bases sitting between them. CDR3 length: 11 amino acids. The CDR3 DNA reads TGCGCCAGCCGGGACTTCAGCGAGCAGTACTTC. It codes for CASRDFSEQYF.

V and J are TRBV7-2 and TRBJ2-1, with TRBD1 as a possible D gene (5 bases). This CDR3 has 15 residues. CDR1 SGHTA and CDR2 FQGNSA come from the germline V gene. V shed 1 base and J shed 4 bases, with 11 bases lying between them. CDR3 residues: CASSLEGRLYNEQFF. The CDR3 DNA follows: TGTGCCAGCAGCTTAGAGGGGCGACTGTACAATGAGCAGTTCTTC.

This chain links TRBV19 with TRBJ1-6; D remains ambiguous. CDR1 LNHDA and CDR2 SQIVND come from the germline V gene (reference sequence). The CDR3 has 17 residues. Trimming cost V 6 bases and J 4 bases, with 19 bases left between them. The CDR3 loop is CASRAPGIKTYNSPLHF. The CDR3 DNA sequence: TGTGCCAGTAGAGCACCGGGGATAAAGACGTATAATTCACCCCTCCACTTT.

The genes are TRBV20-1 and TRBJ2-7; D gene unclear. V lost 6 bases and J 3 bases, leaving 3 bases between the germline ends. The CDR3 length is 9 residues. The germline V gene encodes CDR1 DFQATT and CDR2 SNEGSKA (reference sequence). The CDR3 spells CSAGYEQYF. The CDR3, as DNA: TGCAGTGCCGGCTACGAGCAGTACTTC.

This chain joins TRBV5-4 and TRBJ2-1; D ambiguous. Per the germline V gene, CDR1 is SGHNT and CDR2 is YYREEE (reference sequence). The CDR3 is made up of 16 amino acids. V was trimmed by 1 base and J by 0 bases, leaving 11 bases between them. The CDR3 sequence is CASSLKQSSSYNEQFF. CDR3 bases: TGTGCCAGCAGCTTGAAGCAGTCAAGCTCCTACAATGAGCAGTTCTTC.

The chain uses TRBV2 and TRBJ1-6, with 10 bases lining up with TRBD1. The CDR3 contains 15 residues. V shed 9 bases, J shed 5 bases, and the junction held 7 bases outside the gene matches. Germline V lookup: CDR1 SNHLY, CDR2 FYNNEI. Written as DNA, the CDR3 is TGTGCCAGTAAAACCGGGACAGGGGATAATTCACCCCTCCACTTT. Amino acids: CASKTGTGDNSPLHF.

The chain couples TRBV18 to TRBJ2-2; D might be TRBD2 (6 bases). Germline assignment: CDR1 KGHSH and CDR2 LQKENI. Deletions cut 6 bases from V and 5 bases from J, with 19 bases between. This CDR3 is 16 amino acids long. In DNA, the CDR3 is TGTGCCAGCTCGCCCAAACCCGGGAGAATTACCGGGGAGCTGTTTTTT. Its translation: CASSPKPGRITGELFF.

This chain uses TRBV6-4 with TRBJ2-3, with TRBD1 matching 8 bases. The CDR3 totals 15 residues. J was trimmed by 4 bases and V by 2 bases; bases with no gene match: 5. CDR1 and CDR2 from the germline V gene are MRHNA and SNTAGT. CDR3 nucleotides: TGTGCCAGCAGTGACGACCAGGGGGCGGCAGATACGCAGTATTTT. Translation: CASSDDQGAADTQYF.

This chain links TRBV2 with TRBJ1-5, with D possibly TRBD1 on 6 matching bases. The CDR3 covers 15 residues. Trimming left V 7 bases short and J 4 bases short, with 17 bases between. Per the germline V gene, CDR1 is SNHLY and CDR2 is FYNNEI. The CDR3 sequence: CASTWGGGVNQPQHF. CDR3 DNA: TGTGCCAGCACCTGGGGAGGGGGAGTGAATCAGCCCCAGCATTTT.

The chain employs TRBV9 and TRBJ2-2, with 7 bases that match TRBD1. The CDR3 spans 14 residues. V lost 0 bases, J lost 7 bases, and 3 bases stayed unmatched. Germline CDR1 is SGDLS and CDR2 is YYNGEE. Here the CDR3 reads CASSVEGAYGELFF. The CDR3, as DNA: TGTGCCAGCAGCGTAGAGGGGGCGTACGGGGAGCTGTTTTTT.

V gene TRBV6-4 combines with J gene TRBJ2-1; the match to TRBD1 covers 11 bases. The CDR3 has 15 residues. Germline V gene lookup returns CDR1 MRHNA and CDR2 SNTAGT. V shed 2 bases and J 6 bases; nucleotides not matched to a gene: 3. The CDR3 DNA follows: TGTGCCAGCAGTGACGGGACAGGGGGGCCCAATGAGCAGTTCTTC. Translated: CASSDGTGGPNEQFF.

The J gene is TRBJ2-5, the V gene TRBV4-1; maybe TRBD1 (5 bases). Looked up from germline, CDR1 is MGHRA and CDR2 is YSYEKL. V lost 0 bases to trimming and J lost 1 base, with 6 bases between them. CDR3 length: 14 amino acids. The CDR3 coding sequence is TGCGCCAGCAGCCAAGAGGGGCGCCAAGAGACCCAGTACTTC. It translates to CASSQEGRQETQYF.

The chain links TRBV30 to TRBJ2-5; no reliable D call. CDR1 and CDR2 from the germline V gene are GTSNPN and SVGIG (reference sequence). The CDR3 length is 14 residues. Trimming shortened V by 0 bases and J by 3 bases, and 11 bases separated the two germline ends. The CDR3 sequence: CAWSVRRTKETQYF. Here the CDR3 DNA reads TGTGCCTGGAGTGTAAGACGGACGAAAGAGACCCAGTACTTC.

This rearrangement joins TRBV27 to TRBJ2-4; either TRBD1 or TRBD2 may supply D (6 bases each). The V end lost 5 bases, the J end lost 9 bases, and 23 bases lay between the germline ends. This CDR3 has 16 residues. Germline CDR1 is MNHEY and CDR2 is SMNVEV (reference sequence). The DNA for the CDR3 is TGTGCCAGCAGTCCCTCAATCCGGGGGCTAACGGTCATTCAGTACTTC. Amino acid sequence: CASSPSIRGLTVIQYF.

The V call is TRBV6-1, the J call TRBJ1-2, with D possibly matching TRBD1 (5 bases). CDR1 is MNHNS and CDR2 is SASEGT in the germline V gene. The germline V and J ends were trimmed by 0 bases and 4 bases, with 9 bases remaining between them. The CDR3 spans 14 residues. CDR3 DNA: TGTGCCAGCAGTGAAGCGGGGGGTACCTATGGCTACACCTTC. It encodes CASSEAGGTYGYTF.

The CDR3 is CASSPKTGTSGRAPYNEQFF. In nucleotides, the CDR3 is TGTGCCAGCAGCCCAAAGACCGGGACTAGCGGGAGGGCCCCCTACAATGAGCAGTTCTTC. V and J are TRBV14 and TRBJ2-1, with 16 bases aligning to TRBD2. Trimming took 4 bases from V and 2 from J; bases not matched to a gene: 11. Germline CDR1 and CDR2: SGHDN and FVKESK. This CDR3 contains 20 residues. Full variable domain (missing parts from reference TRBV14 and TRBJ2-1): EAGVTQFPSHSVIEKGQTVTLRCDPISGHDNLYWYRRVMGKEIKFLLHFVKESKQDESGMPNNRFLAERTGGTYSTLKVQPAELEDSGVYFCASSPKTGTSGRAPYNEQFFGPGTRLTVL.

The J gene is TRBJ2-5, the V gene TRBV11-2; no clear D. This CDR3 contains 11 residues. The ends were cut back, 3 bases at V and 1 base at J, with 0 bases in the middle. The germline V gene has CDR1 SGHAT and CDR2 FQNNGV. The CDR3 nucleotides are TGTGCCAGCAGCTTCCAAGAGACCCAGTACTTC. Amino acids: CASSFQETQYF.

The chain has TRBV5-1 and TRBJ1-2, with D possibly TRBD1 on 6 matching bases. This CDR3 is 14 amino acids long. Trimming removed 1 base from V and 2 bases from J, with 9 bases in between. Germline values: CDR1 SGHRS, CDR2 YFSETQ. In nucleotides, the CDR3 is TGCGCCAGCAGCTTGATTGGACAGAACTATGGCTACACCTTC. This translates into CASSLIGQNYGYTF.

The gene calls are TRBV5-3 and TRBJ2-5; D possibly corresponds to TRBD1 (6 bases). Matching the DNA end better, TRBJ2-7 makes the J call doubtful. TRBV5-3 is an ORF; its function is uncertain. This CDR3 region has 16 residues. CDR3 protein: CARITTRGTSSYEQYF. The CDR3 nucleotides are TGTGCCAGAATCACAACCAGGGGAACGAGCTCCTACGAGCAGTACTTC.

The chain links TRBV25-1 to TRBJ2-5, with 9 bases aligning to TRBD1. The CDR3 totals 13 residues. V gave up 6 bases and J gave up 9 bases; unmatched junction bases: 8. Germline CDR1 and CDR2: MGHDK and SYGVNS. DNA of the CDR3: TGTGCCAGCAGCAACAGGGGGCAGGAGGCCCAGTACTTC. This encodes CASSNRGQEAQYF.